This T cell receptor (beta chain) was identified during a study of OX40 agonist ivuxolimab in advanced cancers. Across the whole study: Each patient was given ivuxolimab into a vein every 2 weeks, at 0.01 to 10 mg/kg. Three patients, one with hepatocellular carcinoma and two with cutaneous melanoma, responded partially.

Repertoires were generated with immunoSEQ multiplex PCR, while TCRdb's copy carries only in-frame clones and drops some. This repertoire shows over 30,000 clones, approximately 90% found once; its top ten account for more than 30%. Trimming removed 0 bases at V and 0 bases at J, with 15 bases between. CDR3 length: 17 amino acids. The germline gives CDR1 MNHEY, CDR2 SMNVEV (reference sequence). The sample here was CD4+ or CD8+ T cells sorted from blood, taken in a trial of the OX40 agonist ivuxolimab. The TCR sequence derives from an adult with an advanced solid tumor such as melanoma, head and neck, liver or kidney cancer. V and J are TRBV27 and TRBJ2-7; tentative D call: TRBD1 (5 bases). This CDR3 reads CASSLSLSDSLSYEQYF. In DNA, the CDR3 is TGTGCCAGCAGTTTATCTTTAAGCGACAGTCTCTCCTACGAGCAGTACTTC.